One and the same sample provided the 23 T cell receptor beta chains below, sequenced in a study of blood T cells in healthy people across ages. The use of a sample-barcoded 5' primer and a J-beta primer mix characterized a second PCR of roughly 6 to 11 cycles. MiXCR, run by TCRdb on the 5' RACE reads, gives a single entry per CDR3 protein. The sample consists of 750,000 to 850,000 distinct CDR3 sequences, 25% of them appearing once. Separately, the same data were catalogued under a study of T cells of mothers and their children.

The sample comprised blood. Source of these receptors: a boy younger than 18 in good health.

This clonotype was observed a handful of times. CDR3 DNA: TGTCCCCGGGACTGTACCTACGAGCAGTACTTC. As protein: CPRDCTYEQYF. J is TRBJ2-7 and V is TRBV7-2, with D maybe TRBD2 (6 bases). Germline V gene sequence: CDR1 SGHTA, CDR2 FQGNSA. The CDR3 extends over 11 amino acids.

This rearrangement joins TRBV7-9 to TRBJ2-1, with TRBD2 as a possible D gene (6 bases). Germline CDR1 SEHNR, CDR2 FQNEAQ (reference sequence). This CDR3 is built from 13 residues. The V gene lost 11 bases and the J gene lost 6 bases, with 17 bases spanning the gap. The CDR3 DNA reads TGTGCCGGCGGGAAAGGGTCTTTCAATGAGCAGTTCTTC. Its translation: CAGGKGSFNEQFF.

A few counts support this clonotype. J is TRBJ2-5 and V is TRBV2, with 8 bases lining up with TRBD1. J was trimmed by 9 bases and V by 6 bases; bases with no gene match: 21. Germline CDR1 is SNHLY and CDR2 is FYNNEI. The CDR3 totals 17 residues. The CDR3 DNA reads TGTGCCAGCAGAGAGAGTTTGGACAGGGTTCGGCAGGAGGCCCAGTACTTC. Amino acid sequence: CASRESLDRVRQEAQYF.

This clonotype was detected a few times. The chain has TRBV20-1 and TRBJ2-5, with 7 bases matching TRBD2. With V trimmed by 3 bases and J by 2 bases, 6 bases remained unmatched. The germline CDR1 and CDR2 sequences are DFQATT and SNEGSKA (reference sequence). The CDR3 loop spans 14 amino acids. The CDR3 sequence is CSASMGEGQETQYF. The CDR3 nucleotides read TGCAGTGCTAGTATGGGGGAGGGTCAAGAGACCCAGTACTTC.

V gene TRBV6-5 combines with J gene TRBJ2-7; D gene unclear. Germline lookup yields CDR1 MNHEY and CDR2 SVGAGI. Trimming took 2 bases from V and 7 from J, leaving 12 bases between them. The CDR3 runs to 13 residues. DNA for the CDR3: TGTGCCAGCAGTTACCGCCCGTCCGGGGAGCAGTACTTC. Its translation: CASSYRPSGEQYF.

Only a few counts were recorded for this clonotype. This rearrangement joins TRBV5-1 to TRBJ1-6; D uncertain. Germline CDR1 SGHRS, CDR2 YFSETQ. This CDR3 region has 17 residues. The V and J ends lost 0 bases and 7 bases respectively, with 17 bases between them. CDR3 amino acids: CASSLDGFGDWNSPLHF. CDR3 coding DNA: TGCGCCAGCAGCTTGGACGGGTTCGGGGATTGGAATTCACCCCTCCACTTT. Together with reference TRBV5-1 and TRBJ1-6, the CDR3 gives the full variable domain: KAGVTQTPRYLIKTRGQQVTLSCSPISGHRSVSWYQQTPGQGLQFLFEYFSETQRNKGNFPGRFSGRQFSNSRSEMNVSTLELGDSALYLCASSLDGFGDWNSPLHFGNGTRLTVT.

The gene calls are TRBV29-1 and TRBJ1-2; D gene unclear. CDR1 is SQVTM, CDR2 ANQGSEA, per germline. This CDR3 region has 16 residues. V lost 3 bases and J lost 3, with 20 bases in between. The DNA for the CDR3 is TGCAGCGTTGAGAAGTGGCGATCGGCAGCCGACTATGGCTACACCTTC. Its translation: CSVEKWRSAADYGYTF.

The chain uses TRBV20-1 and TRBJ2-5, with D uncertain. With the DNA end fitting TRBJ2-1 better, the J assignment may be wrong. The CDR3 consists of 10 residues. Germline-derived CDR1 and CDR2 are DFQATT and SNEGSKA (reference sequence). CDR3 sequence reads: CNYPDGEQFF. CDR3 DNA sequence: TGCAACTACCCGGACGGCGAGCAGTTCTTC.

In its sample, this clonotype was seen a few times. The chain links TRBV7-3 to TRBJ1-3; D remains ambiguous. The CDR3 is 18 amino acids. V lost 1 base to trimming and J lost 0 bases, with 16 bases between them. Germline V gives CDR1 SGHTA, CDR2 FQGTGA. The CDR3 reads CASSLKTFVTVSGNTIYF. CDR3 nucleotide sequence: TGTGCCAGCAGCTTAAAAACCTTCGTAACAGTCTCTGGAAACACCATATATTTT.

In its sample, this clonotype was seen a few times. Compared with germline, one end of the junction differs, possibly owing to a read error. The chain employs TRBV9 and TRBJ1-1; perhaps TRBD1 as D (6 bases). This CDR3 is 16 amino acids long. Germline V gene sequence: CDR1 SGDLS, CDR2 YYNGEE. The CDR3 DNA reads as TGTGCCAGCAGCGCCTTACAGACAGGATTGAACACTGGAGCTTTCTTT. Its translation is CASSALQTGLNTGAFF.

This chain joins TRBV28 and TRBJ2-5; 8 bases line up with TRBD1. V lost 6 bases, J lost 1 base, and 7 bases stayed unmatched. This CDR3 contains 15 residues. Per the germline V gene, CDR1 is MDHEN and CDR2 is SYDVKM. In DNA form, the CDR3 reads TGTGCCAGCAGCCTGGACAGGGTGGCCCAAGAGACCCAGTACTTC. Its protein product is CASSLDRVAQETQYF. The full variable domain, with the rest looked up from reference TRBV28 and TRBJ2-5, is DVKVTQSSRYLVKRTGEKVFLECVQDMDHENMFWYRQDPGLGLRLIYFSYDVKMKEKGDIPEGYSVSREKKERFSLILESASTNQTSMYLCASSLDRVAQETQYFGPGTRLLVL.

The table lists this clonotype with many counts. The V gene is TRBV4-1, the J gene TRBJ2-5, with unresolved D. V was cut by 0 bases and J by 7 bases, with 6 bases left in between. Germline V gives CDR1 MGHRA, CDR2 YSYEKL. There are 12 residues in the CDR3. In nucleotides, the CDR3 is TGCGCCAGCAGCCAAGATCCCGGGACCCAGTACTTC. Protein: CASSQDPGTQYF.

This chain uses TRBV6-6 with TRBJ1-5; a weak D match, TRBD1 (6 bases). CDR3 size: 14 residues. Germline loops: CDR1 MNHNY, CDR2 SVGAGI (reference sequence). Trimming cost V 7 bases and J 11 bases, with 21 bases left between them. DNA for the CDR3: TGTGCCAGCATCGAGATTCTCAATCAGGGGTCCCAGCATTTT. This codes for CASIEILNQGSQHF.

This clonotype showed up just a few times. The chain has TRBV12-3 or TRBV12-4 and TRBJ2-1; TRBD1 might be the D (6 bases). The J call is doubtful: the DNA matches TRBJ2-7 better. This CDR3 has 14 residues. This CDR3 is CASSWGTPPFGQYF. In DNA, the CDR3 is TGTGCCAGCAGTTGGGGGACACCGCCCTTCGGGCAGTACTTC.

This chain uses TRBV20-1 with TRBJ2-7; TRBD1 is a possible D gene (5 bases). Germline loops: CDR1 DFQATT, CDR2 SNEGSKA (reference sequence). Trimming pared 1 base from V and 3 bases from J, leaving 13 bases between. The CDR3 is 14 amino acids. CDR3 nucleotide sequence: TGCAGTGCTAGAGTCGAGACAGACCTCTACGAGCAGTACTTC. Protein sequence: CSARVETDLYEQYF.

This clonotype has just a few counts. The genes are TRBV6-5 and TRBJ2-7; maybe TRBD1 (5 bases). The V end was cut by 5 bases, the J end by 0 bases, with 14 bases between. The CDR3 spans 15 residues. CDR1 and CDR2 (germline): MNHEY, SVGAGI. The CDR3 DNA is TGTGCCAGCAGTCTAGGACACCTTAGCTCCTACGAGCAGTACTTC. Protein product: CASSLGHLSSYEQYF.

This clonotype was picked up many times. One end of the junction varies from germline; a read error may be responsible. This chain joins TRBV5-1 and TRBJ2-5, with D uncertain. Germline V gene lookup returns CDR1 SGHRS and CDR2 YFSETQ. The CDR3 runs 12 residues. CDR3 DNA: TGTGCCAGCAGCTTAGTAGCAGAGACCCAGTACTTC. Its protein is CASSLVAETQYF.

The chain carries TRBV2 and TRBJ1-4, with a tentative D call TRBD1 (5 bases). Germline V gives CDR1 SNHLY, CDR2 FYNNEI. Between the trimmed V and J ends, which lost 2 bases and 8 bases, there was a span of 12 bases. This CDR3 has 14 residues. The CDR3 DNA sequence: TGTGCCAGCAGTGAAAGGCGGGGCGGAGAAAAACTGTTTTTT. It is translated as CASSERRGGEKLFF.

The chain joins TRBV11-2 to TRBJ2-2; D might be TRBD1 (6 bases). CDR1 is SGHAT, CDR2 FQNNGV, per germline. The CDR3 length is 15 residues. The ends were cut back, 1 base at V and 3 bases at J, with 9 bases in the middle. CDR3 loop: CASSLVRGHTGELFF. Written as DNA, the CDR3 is TGTGCCAGCAGCTTAGTCAGGGGCCACACCGGGGAGCTGTTTTTT. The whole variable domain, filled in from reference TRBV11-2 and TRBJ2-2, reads EAGVAQSPRYKIIEKRQSVAFWCNPISGHATLYWYQQILGQGPKLLIQFQNNGVVDDSQLPKDRFSAERLKGVDSTLKIQPAKLEDSAVYLCASSLVRGHTGELFFGEGSRLTVL.

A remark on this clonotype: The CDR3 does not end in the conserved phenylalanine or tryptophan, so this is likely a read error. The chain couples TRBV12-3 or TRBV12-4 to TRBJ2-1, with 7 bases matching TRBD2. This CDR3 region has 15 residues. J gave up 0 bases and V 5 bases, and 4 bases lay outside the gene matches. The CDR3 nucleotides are TGTGCCAGCAGTCGCGGGGGAAGCTCCTACAATGAGCAGTTCCTC. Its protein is CASSRGGSSYNEQFL.

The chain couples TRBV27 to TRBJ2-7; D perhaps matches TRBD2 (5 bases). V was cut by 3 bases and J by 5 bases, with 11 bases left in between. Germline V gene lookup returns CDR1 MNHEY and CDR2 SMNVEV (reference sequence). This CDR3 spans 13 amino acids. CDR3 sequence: CASSFSGSHEQYF. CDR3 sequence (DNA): TGTGCCAGCAGTTTTTCGGGATCTCACGAGCAGTACTTC.

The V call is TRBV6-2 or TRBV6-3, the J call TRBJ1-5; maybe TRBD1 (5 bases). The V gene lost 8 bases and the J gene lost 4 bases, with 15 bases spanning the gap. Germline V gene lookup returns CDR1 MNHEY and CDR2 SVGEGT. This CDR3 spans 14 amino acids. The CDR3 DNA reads TGTGCCAGCGATGACCCCGGGGGGAATCAGCCCCAGCATTTT. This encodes CASDDPGGNQPQHF.

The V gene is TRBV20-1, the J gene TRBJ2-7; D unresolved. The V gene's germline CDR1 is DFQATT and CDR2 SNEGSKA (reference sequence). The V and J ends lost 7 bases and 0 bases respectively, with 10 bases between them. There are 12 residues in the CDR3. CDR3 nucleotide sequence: TGCAGTGGTTCCGGTAGCTCCTACGAGCAGTACTTC. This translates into CSGSGSSYEQYF.